These 18 T cell receptor beta chains share one sample of origin, sequenced in a study of blood T cell repertoires in COVID-19. Profiling relied on immunoSEQ multiplex PCR, and the TCRdb table lists in-frame clones only, not all of them. Of roughly 200,000 clones in the sample, around 83% were seen once. Sequencing was performed on peripheral blood. The receptors derive from a human donor in a cohort sampled during active COVID-19.

The chain recombines TRBV28 with TRBJ2-1; weak D call: TRBD2 (6 bases). The CDR3 consists of 16 residues. V was clipped by 2 bases and J by 3 bases, with 14 bases between them. Germline V gives CDR1 MDHEN, CDR2 SYDVKM. The CDR3 loop reads CASSLGGIPNYNEQFF. In DNA form, the CDR3 reads TGTGCCAGCAGTTTAGGCGGGATCCCCAACTACAATGAGCAGTTCTTC.

V is TRBV6-1 and J is TRBJ2-3; 11 nucleotides agree with TRBD1. Germline V lookup: CDR1 MNHNS, CDR2 SASEGT. The CDR3 runs to 15 residues. Trimming removed 4 bases from V and 4 bases from J; junction bases left unmatched: 4. For the CDR3, the DNA is TGTGCCAGCAGTGCCCCGGGACAGGGGGCAGATACGCAGTATTTT. Translated: CASSAPGQGADTQYF.

The rearrangement links TRBV4-1 to TRBJ2-7; 7 bases agree with TRBD1. The CDR3 totals 15 residues. CDR1 is MGHRA and CDR2 is YSYEKL in the germline V gene. The trim removed 0 bases at V and 3 bases at J, leaving 5 bases unmatched. The CDR3 nucleotides are TGCGCCAGCAGCCAAGATCCGACAGGGTACTACGAGCAGTACTTC. Amino acid sequence: CASSQDPTGYYEQYF.

The chain is built from TRBV18 and TRBJ1-4; the D gene is possibly TRBD1 (5 bases). CDR3 length: 15 residues. Germline CDR1 reads KGHSH; CDR2 reads LQKENI. Trimming took off 1 base at V and 4 bases at J, with 10 bases between the two ends. CDR3 sequence (DNA): TGTGCCAGCTCACCACAGGGGATGTTTAATGAAAAACTGTTTTTT. Translating it yields CASSPQGMFNEKLFF.

The rearrangement uses TRBV4-2 and TRBJ2-7; D may be TRBD1 (7 bases). Trimming took 1 base from V and 2 from J, leaving 12 bases between them. There are 15 residues in the CDR3. Germline CDR1 LGHNA, CDR2 YNFKEQ. CDR3 amino acids: CASSQVQGGTYEQYF. As DNA, the CDR3 is TGTGCCAGCAGCCAAGTGCAGGGGGGAACCTACGAGCAGTACTTC.

This clone appeared many times. This chain links TRBV30 with TRBJ2-5, with 9 bases aligning to TRBD2. J gave up 4 bases and V 4 bases, and 4 bases lay outside the gene matches. The CDR3 totals 13 residues. Germline CDR1 is GTSNPN and CDR2 is SVGIG (reference sequence). CDR3 DNA: TGTGCCTGGATTCGAGCGGGAGGAGAGACCCAGTACTTC. It yields the protein CAWIRAGGETQYF.

The chain carries TRBV7-2 and TRBJ1-4, with TRBD1 as a possible D gene (5 bases). There are 15 residues in the CDR3. V gave up 5 bases and J gave up 0 bases, with 10 bases separating them. Germline assignment: CDR1 SGHTA and CDR2 FQGNSA. The CDR3: CASSPPGATNEKLFF. CDR3 DNA sequence: TGTGCCAGCAGCCCCCCGGGGGCAACTAATGAAAAACTGTTTTTT.

This clone showed up just once. The chain has TRBV20-1 and TRBJ2-3; 12 bases are shared with TRBD2. CDR3 length: 19 residues. Germline trimming cut 3 bases from V and 4 bases from J; bases unmatched to any gene: 17. Germline V gene data show CDR1 as DFQATT and CDR2 as SNEGSKA (reference sequence). In DNA, the CDR3 is TGCAGTGCTAGTTGGAGCTCTAGCGGGAGGGCCGTGTTAGCAGATACGCAGTATTTT. This translates into CSASWSSSGRAVLADTQYF.

This chain uses TRBV12-5 with TRBJ2-1; a weak D match, TRBD2 (6 bases). Germline lookup yields CDR1 LGHNT and CDR2 FRNRAP. This CDR3 region has 15 residues. V was cut by 2 bases and J by 0 bases, with 8 bases left in between. The CDR3 sequence is CASGLRGASYNEQFF. CDR3 DNA sequence: TGTGCTAGTGGTTTGCGCGGGGCCTCCTACAATGAGCAGTTCTTC. The full variable domain, completed using reference TRBV12-5 and TRBJ2-1, is DARVTQTPRHKVTEMGQEVTMRCQPILGHNTVFWYRQTMMQGLELLAYFRNRAPLDDSGMPKDRFSAEMPDATLATLKIQPSEPRDSAVYFCASGLRGASYNEQFFGPGTRLTVL.

The chain is built from TRBV6-6 and TRBJ1-6, with TRBD1 as a possible D gene (6 bases). V lost 4 bases, J lost 7 bases, and 14 bases lay in between. Germline lookup yields CDR1 MNHNY and CDR2 SVGAGI (reference sequence). The CDR3 covers 15 residues. CDR3 region: CASSFPRDINSPLHF. CDR3 DNA: TGTGCCAGCAGTTTTCCCCGGGACATCAATTCACCCCTCCACTTT.

The chain joins TRBV29-1 to TRBJ1-1; D is unclear. The CDR3 totals 15 residues. Germline V gene lookup returns CDR1 SQVTM and CDR2 ANQGSEA. The V end lost 0 bases, the J end lost 2 bases, and 13 bases lay between the germline ends. The CDR3 DNA is TGCAGCGTTGAAGATAAGTTTAGGAGAAACACTGAAGCTTTCTTT. Its protein is CSVEDKFRRNTEAFF.

This rearrangement joins TRBV28 to TRBJ1-5; D gene unclear. Germline V gives CDR1 MDHEN, CDR2 SYDVKM. The CDR3 totals 13 residues. Trimming shortened V by 5 bases and J by 10 bases, and 15 bases separated the two germline ends. CDR3 in amino acids: CASSPSGSPPQHF. CDR3 coding DNA: TGTGCCAGCAGTCCCTCTGGTAGTCCCCCCCAGCATTTT.

This rearrangement joins TRBV25-1 to TRBJ1-2; no clear D. CDR1 MGHDK and CDR2 SYGVNS come from the germline V gene. The CDR3 totals 12 residues. V shed 6 bases and J shed 6 bases, with 11 bases lying between them. DNA for the CDR3: TGTGCCAGCAGGGACTTTCGGAATGGCTACACCTTC. As protein: CASRDFRNGYTF.

This chain connects TRBV5-1 to TRBJ2-5; possible D gene TRBD2, 6 bases. Germline CDR1 reads SGHRS; CDR2 reads YFSETQ. V lost 0 bases to trimming and J lost 2 bases, with 11 bases between them. This CDR3 region has 15 residues. The CDR3 reads CASSLETSRQETQYF. CDR3 nucleotides: TGCGCCAGCAGCTTGGAGACTAGTCGACAAGAGACCCAGTACTTC.

This clone was recorded only once. The CDR3 DNA sequence: TGTGCCAGCAGCTTGACTAGCGGGAGGGTAGATACGCAGTATTTT. As protein: CASSLTSGRVDTQYF. The rearrangement links TRBV5-4 to TRBJ2-3; 13 bases map to TRBD2. V was pared by 1 base and J by 5 bases, with 1 base of the junction left unmatched. The germline V gene encodes CDR1 SGHNT and CDR2 YYREEE (reference sequence). The CDR3 has 15 amino acids.

The rearrangement uses TRBV10-3 and TRBJ1-1; D gene uncertain. The V end lost 3 bases, the J end lost 1 base, and 9 bases lay between the germline ends. The germline CDR1 and CDR2 sequences are ENHRY and SYGVKD. This CDR3 region has 14 residues. The CDR3 region is CAISDPGGNTEAFF. The CDR3 nucleotides are TGTGCCATCAGTGACCCGGGTGGGAACACTGAAGCTTTCTTT.

This clone was observed once. CDR3 residues: CASSFSGIKYEQYF. In DNA, the CDR3 is TGTGCCAGCAGCTTTAGCGGGATTAAATACGAGCAGTACTTC. This chain uses TRBV7-2 with TRBJ2-7; 8 bases match TRBD2. J lost 4 bases, V lost 3 bases, and 5 bases had no gene match. Germline assignment: CDR1 SGHTA and CDR2 FQGNSA. The CDR3 loop spans 14 amino acids.

The chain combines TRBV6-1 with TRBJ2-5; possible D gene TRBD2, 6 bases. The V and J ends lost 2 bases and 5 bases respectively, with 18 bases between them. Germline assignment: CDR1 MNHNS and CDR2 SASEGT. The CDR3 is 16 amino acids. The DNA of the CDR3 is TGTGCCAGCAGTGAAAGCCAATACTGGGGGAGGGAGACCCAGTACTTC. Translated: CASSESQYWGRETQYF.